This paragraph reports one T cell receptor (beta chain). Its antigen is as yet unknown. The data were taken from a study of graft-versus-host responses after intestinal transplantation. General study results and limits: Recipient-marrow GvH clones were detected, some having first appeared in ileum or blood.

Clones were sequenced by immunoSEQ multiplex PCR, and TCRdb holds only the in-frame ones, with some missing. The repertoire holds 85,000 to 110,000 clones, with more than 85% as singletons. The CDR3 loop spans 14 amino acids. V lost 6 bases to trimming and J lost 0 bases; unmatched junction nucleotides: 4. CDR1 and CDR2 from the germline V gene are SGDLS and YYNGEE. The sequenced sample was unstimulated CD8+ T cells sorted from spleen or lymph node cells, obtained before intestinal transplant. This TCR was recovered from a human donor who received an intestinal transplant. The genes are TRBV9 and TRBJ2-3; 7 positions agree with TRBD2. CDR3 nucleotides: TGTGCCAGCAACAGCGGGGACAGCACAGATACGCAGTATTTT. It yields the protein CASNSGDSTDTQYF.